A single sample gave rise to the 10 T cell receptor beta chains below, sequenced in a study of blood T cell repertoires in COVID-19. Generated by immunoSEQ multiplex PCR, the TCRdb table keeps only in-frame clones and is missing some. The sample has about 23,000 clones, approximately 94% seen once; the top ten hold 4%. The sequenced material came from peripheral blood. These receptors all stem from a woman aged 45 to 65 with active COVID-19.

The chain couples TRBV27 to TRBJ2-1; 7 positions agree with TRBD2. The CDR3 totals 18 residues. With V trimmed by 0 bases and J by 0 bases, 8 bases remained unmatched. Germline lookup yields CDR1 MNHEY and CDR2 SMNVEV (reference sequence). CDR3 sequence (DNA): TGTGCCAGCAGTTTATCGTCTTGGGGCGGGAGCTCCTACAATGAGCAGTTCTTC. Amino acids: CASSLSSWGGSSYNEQFF.

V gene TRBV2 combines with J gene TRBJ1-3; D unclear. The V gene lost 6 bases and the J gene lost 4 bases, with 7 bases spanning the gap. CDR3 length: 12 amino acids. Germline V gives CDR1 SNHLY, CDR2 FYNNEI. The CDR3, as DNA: TGTGCCAGCAGACGGGGAGGAAACACCATATATTTT. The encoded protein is CASRRGGNTIYF.

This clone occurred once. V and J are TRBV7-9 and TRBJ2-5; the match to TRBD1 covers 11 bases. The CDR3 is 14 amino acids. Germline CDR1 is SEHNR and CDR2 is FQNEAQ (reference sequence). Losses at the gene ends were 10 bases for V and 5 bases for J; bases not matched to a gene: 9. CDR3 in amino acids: CATLGQGARETQYF. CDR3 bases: TGTGCCACTCTAGGACAGGGGGCGCGTGAGACCCAGTACTTC.

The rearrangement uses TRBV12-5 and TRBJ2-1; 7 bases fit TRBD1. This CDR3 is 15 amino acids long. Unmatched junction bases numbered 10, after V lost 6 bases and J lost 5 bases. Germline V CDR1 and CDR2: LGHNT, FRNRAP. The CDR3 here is CASGSGTAANNEQFF. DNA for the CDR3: TGTGCTAGTGGCTCCGGGACAGCGGCCAACAATGAGCAGTTCTTC.

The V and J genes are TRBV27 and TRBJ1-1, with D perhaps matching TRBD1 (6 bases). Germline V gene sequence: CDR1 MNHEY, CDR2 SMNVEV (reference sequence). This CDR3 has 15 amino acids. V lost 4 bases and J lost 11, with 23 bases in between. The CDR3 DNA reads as TGTGCCAGCAGTTCCGCCGGGACACACGCGGATGGGGCTTTCTTT. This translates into CASSSAGTHADGAFF.

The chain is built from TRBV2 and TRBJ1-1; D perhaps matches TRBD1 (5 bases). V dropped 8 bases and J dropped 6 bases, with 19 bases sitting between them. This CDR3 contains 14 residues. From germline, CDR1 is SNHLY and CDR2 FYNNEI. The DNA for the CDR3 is TGTGCCAGCCGAAATTGGGGCACAGAGGCTGAAGCTTTCTTT. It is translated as CASRNWGTEAEAFF.

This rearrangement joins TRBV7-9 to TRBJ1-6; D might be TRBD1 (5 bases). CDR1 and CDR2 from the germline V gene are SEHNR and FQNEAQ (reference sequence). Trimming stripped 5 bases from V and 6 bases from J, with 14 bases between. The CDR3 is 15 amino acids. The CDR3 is CASSLGTGANSPLHF. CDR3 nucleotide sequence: TGTGCCAGCAGCCTGGGGACGGGAGCTAATTCACCCCTCCACTTT.

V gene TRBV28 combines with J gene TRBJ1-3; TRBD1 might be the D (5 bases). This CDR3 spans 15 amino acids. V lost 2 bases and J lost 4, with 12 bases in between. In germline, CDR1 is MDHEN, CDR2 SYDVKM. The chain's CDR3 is CASSLVGQGGNTIYF. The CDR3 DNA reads TGTGCCAGCAGTTTAGTGGGCCAGGGAGGAAACACCATATATTTT.

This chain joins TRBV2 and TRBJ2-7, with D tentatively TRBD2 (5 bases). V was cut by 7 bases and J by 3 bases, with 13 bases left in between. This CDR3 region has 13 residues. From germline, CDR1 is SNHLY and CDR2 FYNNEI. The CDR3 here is CASNPASSYEQYF. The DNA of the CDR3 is TGTGCCAGCAACCCGGCTAGCAGCTACGAGCAGTACTTC.

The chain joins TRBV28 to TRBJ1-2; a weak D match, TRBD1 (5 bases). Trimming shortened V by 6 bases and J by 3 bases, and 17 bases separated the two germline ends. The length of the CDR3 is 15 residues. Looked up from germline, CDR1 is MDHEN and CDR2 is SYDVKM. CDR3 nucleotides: TGTGCCAGCAGCCAGGGAGGGTTTCTCGACTATGGCTACACCTTC. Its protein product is CASSQGGFLDYGYTF.